This TCR beta chain was found in a study of beta chain features in type 1 diabetes. Broader study findings: In every one of the four CD4+ subsets, TCRB CDR3s were moderately but significantly shorter in Type 1 diabetes patients.

This clone was detected only a few times. The antigen remains unidentified. Sequencing targeted expressed TCRB transcripts, as all isolated RNA had been reverse transcribed. Profiled with immunoSEQ multiplex PCR; TCRdb holds only in-frame clones, not every one. The table has approximately 250,000 clones, about a tenth seen once. The germline V gene has CDR1 SNHLY and CDR2 FYNNEI. CDR3 size: 15 residues. V was shortened by 5 bases and J by 6 bases, with 19 bases between the two germline ends. About 110 mL of blood, on average, came from one heparinised draw per donor. CD45RO/CCR7/CD25/CD127/CD95/CD27 separated CD4+ naive, central memory, regulatory and stem cell-like memory cells by sorting.

The chain links TRBV2 to TRBJ1-1; D is perhaps TRBD1 (6 bases). The specimen was naive CD4+ T cells from blood. The source is a man aged 25 to 45 with type 1 diabetes. CDR3 residues: CASSRWGPQQSEAFF. DNA for the CDR3: TGTGCCAGCAGTCGATGGGGGCCCCAGCAATCTGAAGCTTTCTTT.